This T cell receptor (beta chain) was captured by sequencing in a study of lymphopenia after photon versus proton radiotherapy. Whole-study results and caveats: Post-nadir TCR diversity decline inversely tracked overall survival among those who died.

A word on this clone: The antigen is unknown.

This CDR3 spans 17 amino acids. V dropped 4 bases and J dropped 0; count of bases not matched to a gene: 8. Per the germline V gene, CDR1 is KGHSH and CDR2 is LQKENI. Sequenced by immunoSEQ multiplex PCR; TCRdb stores in-frame clones only, minus some. Among 70,000 to 95,000 clones listed, about 86% were seen once. The origin of this receptor is a man in his 60s with pancreatic cancer. The rearrangement links TRBV18 to TRBJ2-2; 7 bases are a match to TRBD1. The sequencing here drew on peripheral blood, taken from a patient treated with proton-based radiotherapy. CDR3 coding DNA: TGTGCCAGCTCACGCTTGCTGGGACAGACGAACACCGGGGAGCTGTTTTTT. It codes for CASSRLLGQTNTGELFF.